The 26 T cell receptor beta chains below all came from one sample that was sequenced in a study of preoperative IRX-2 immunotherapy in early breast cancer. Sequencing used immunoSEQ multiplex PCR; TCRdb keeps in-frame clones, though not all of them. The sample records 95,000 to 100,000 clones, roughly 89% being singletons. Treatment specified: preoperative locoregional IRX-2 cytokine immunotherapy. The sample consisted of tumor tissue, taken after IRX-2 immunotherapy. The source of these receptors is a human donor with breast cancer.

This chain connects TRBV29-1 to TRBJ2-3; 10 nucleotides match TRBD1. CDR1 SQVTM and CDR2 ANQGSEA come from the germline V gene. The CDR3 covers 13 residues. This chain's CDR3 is CSWDRGITDTQYF. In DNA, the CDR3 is TGCAGTTGGGACAGGGGAATCACAGATACGCAGTATTTT.

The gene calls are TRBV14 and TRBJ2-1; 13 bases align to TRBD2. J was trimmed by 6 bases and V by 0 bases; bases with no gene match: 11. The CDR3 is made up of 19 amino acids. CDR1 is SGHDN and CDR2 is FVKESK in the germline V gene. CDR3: CASSQDTTSGRARINEQFF. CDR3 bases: TGTGCCAGCAGCCAAGATACAACTAGCGGGAGGGCCCGAATCAATGAGCAGTTCTTC. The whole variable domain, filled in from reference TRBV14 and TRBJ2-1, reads EAGVTQFPSHSVIEKGQTVTLRCDPISGHDNLYWYRRVMGKEIKFLLHFVKESKQDESGMPNNRFLAERTGGTYSTLKVQPAELEDSGVYFCASSQDTTSGRARINEQFFGPGTRLTVL.

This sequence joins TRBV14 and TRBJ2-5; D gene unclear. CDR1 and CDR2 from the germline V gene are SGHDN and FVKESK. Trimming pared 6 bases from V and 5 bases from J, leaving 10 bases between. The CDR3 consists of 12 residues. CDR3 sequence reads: CASSSRAETQYF. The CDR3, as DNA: TGTGCCAGCAGTAGCCGAGCGGAGACCCAGTACTTC. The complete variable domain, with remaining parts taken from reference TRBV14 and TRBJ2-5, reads EAGVTQFPSHSVIEKGQTVTLRCDPISGHDNLYWYRRVMGKEIKFLLHFVKESKQDESGMPNNRFLAERTGGTYSTLKVQPAELEDSGVYFCASSSRAETQYFGPGTRLLVL.

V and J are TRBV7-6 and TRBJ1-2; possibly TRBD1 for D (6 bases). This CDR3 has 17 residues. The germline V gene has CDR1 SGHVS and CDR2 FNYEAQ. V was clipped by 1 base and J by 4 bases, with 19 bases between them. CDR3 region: CASSLGGGPGDFYGYTF. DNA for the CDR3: TGTGCCAGCAGCTTAGGAGGGGGGCCGGGGGATTTCTATGGCTACACCTTC.

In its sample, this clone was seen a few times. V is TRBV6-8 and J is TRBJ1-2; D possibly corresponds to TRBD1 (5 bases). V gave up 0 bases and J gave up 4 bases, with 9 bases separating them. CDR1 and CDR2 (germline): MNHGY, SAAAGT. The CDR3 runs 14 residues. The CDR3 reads CASSYSRGVYGYTF. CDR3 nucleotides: TGTGCCAGCAGTTACTCGCGGGGGGTCTATGGCTACACCTTC.

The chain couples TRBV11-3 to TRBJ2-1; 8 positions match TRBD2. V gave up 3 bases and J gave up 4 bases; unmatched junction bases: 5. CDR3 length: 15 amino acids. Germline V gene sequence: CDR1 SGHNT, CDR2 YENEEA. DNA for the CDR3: TGTGCCAGCAGCTTGGCGGCGGGGGGATACAATGAGCAGTTCTTC. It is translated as CASSLAAGGYNEQFF.

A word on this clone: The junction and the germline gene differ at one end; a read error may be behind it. The chain's CDR3 is CASIGTGGYNKQFF. In DNA, the CDR3 is TGTGCCAGCATAGGGACAGGGGGATACAATAAGCAGTTCTTC. The chain joins TRBV28 to TRBJ2-1, with 11 bases matching TRBD1. The CDR3 has 14 residues. Germline V gives CDR1 MDHEN, CDR2 SYDVKM.

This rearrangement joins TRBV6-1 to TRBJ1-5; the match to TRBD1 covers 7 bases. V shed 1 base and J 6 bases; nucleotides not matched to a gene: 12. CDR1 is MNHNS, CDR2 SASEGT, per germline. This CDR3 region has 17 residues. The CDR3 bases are TGTGCCAGCAGTGAAGGACAGGGTCTGCTGTCGATTCAGCCCCAGCATTTT. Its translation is CASSEGQGLLSIQPQHF.

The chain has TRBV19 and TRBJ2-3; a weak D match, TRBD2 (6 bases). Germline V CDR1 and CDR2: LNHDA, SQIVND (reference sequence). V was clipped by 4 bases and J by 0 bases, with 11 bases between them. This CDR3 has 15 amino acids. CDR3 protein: CASSRVAASTDTQYF. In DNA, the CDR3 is TGTGCCAGTAGTAGGGTAGCGGCTAGCACAGATACGCAGTATTTT.

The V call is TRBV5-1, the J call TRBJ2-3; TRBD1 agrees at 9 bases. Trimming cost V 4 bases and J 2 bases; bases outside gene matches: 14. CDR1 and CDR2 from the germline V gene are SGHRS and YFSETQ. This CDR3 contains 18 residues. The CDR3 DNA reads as TGCGCCAGCAGCCGACAGGGGGTTTTGTCGTTAAACACAGATACGCAGTATTTT. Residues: CASSRQGVLSLNTDTQYF.

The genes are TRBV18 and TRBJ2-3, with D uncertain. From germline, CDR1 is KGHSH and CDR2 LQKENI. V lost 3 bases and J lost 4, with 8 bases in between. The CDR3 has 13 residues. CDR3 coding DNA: TGTGCCAGCTCACCCAGGTCAGCAGATACGCAGTATTTT. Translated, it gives CASSPRSADTQYF.

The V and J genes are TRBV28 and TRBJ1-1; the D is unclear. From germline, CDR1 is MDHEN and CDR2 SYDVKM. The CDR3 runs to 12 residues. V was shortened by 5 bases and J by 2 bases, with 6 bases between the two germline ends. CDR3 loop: CASSILNTEAFF. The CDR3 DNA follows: TGTGCCAGCAGTATCCTAAACACTGAAGCTTTCTTT.

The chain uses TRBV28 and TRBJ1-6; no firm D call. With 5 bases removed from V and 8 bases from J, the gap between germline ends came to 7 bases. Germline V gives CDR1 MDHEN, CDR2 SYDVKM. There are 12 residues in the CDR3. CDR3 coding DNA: TGTGCCAGCAGTGCGGCGTATTCACCCCTCCACTTT. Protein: CASSAAYSPLHF.

In nucleotides, the CDR3 is TGTGCCTGGGGTGGGACTTCGCATGGCTACACCTTC. It yields the protein CAWGGTSHGYTF. The chain combines TRBV30 with TRBJ1-2; perhaps TRBD1 as D (5 bases). CDR3 length: 12 residues. The germline V gene encodes CDR1 GTSNPN and CDR2 SVGIG (reference sequence). The germline V and J ends were trimmed by 5 bases and 6 bases, with 13 bases remaining between them.

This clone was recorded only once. The CDR3 nucleotides are TGTGCCAGCAGCGCGAATCGACGAGGACAGACCATGAACACTGAAGCTTTCTTT. Translation: CASSANRRGQTMNTEAFF. V gene TRBV6-8 combines with J gene TRBJ1-1, with D possibly being TRBD1 (6 bases). CDR3 length: 18 residues. The V and J ends lost 6 bases and 0 bases respectively, with 23 bases between them. Germline V gene sequence: CDR1 MNHGY, CDR2 SAAAGT.

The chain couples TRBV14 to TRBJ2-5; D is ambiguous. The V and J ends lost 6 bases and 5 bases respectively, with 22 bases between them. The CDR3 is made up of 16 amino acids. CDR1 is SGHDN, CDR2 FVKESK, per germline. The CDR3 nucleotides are TGTGCCAGCAGTCCTCTGCCCCAATGGTCCGAGGAGACCCAGTACTTC. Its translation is CASSPLPQWSEETQYF.

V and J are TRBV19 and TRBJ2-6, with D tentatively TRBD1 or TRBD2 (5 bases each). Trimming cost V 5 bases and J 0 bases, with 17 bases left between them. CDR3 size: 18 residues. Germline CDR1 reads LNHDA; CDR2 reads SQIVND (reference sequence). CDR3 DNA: TGTGCCAGTAGTCCCCGGGGCAGGGTCCTCTCTGGGGCCAACGTCCTGACTTTC. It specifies CASSPRGRVLSGANVLTF.

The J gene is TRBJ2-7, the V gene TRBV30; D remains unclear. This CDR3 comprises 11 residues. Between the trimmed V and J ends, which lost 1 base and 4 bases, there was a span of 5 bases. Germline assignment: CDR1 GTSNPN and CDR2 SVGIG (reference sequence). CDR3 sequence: CAWSGQYEQYF. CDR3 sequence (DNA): TGTGCCTGGAGTGGCCAGTACGAGCAGTACTTC.

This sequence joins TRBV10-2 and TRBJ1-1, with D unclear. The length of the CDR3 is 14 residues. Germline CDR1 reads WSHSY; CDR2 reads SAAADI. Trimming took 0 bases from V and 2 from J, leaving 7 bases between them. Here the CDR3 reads CASSESPTNTEAFF. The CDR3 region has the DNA TGCGCCAGCAGTGAGTCCCCCACAAACACTGAAGCTTTCTTT.

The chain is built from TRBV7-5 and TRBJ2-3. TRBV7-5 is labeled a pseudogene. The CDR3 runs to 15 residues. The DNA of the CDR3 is TGTGCCAGCAGCGTAAAATGGGATAGCACAGATACGCAGTATTTT. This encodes CASSVKWDSTDTQYF.

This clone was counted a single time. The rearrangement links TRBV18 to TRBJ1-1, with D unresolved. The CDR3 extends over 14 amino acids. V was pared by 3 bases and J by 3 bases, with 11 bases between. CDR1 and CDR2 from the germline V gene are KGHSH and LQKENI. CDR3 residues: CASSPSGVYTEAFF. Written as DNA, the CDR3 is TGTGCCAGCTCACCCTCGGGAGTCTACACTGAAGCTTTCTTT.

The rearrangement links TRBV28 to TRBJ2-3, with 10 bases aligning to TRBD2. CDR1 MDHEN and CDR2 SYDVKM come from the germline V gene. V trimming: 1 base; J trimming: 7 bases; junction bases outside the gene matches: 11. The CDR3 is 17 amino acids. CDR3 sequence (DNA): TGTGCCAGCAGTTTATTTCGGAGCGGGGGGGCGGAGAATACGCAGTATTTT. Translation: CASSLFRSGGAENTQYF. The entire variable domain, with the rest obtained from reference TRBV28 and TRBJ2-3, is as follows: DVKVTQSSRYLVKRTGEKVFLECVQDMDHENMFWYRQDPGLGLRLIYFSYDVKMKEKGDIPEGYSVSREKKERFSLILESASTNQTSMYLCASSLFRSGGAENTQYFGPGTRLTVL.

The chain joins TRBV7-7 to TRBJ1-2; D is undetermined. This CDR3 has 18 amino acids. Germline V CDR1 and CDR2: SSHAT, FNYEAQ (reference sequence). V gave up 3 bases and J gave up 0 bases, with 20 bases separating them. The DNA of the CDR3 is TGTGCCAGCAGCTTGGTGACACCTTCGAGGCCCACTAACTATGGCTACACCTTC. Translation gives CASSLVTPSRPTNYGYTF.

The chain's CDR3 is CSAESQEKGYGYTF. The CDR3 DNA follows: TGCAGCGCGGAGTCACAGGAAAAGGGCTATGGCTACACCTTC. The V call is TRBV29-1, the J call TRBJ1-2, with a weak D call TRBD1 (5 bases). The CDR3 covers 14 residues. Per germline, CDR1 SQVTM and CDR2 ANQGSEA. V lost 7 bases, J lost 4 bases, and 19 bases lay in between. The full variable domain, its missing parts supplied by reference TRBV29-1 and TRBJ1-2, is SAVISQKPSRDICQRGTSLTIQCQVDSQVTMMFWYRQQPGQSLTLIATANQGSEATYESGFVIDKFPISRPNLTFSTLTVSNMSPEDSSIYLCSAESQEKGYGYTFGSGTRLTVV.

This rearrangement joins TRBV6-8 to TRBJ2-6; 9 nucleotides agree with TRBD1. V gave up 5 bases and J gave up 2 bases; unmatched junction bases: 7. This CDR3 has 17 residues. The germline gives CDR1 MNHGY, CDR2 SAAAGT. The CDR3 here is CASSVDRGLAGANVLTF. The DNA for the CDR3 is TGTGCCAGCAGTGTGGACAGGGGACTGGCTGGGGCCAACGTCCTGACTTTC.

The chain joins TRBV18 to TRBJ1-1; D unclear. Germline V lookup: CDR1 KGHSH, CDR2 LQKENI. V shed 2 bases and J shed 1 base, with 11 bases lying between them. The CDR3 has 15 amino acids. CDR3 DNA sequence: TGTGCCAGCTCACCAGCTCGGGATACGAACACTGAAGCTTTCTTT. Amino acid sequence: CASSPARDTNTEAFF.